A selection of T cell receptor beta chains follows, all from one sample in a study of CD8+ T cells in alopecia areata. TCRdb's copy holds only in-frame clones and misses some; the assay was immunoSEQ multiplex PCR. The sample shows some 130,000 clones, about half of them seen only once. Specimen: CD4+ T cells sorted from blood, collected at week 4, from a patient treated with tofacitinib. The source of these receptors is a human donor with alopecia areata. Both conserved end residues are part of each CDR3. The D gene is left open where the match is weak. Clone size is not always given. Where it is, it says once, few, many or a class for expanded clones.

14 | TRBJ2-6 | . | TRBV30 | . | CAWSVTSGANVLTF | TGTGCCTGGAGTGTAACTTCTGGGGCCAACGTCCTGACTTTC
12 | TRBJ2-7 | . | TRBV29-1 | . | CSVAGAVYEQYF | TGCAGCGTTGCTGGTGCGGTCTACGAGCAGTACTTC
13 | TRBJ1-1 | . | TRBV6-5 | . | CASSYVRGTEAFF | TGTGCCAGCAGTTACGTAAGGGGAACTGAAGCTTTCTTT
14 | TRBJ1-2 | . | TRBV19 | TRBD1 | CASRAGQGSYGYTF | TGTGCCAGTAGGGCTGGACAGGGGAGCTATGGCTACACCTTC
11 | TRBJ1-2 | . | TRBV29-1 | . | CSVSGSHGYTF | TGCAGCGTATCGGGCAGTCACGGCTACACCTTC
16 | TRBJ2-7 | . | TRBV11-2 | TRBD2 | CASSPYLAGAGGEQYF | TGTGCCAGCAGCCCTTATCTAGCGGGAGCAGGGGGAGAGCAGTACTTC
15 | TRBJ1-2 | . | TRBV7-2 | . | CASSLEAGPNYGYTF | TGTGCCAGCAGCTTAGAGGCAGGGCCTAACTATGGCTACACCTTC
13 | TRBJ1-5 | . | TRBV28 | . | CASSSPDHQPQHF | TGTGCCAGCAGTTCCCCAGATCATCAGCCCCAGCATTTT
15 | TRBJ1-1 | many | TRBV11-2 | . | CASSFSSGLNTEAFF | TGTGCCAGCAGCTTTAGCTCGGGACTGAACACTGAAGCTTTCTTT
15 | TRBJ2-7 | . | TRBV6-5 | TRBD1 | CASSYSWQGAYEQYF | TGTGCCAGCAGTTACTCCTGGCAGGGGGCCTACGAGCAGTACTTC
13 | TRBJ1-2 | few | TRBV19 | TRBD1 | CASLVGQGVGYTF | TGTGCCAGTTTGGTCGGACAGGGGGTCGGCTACACCTTC
15 | TRBJ2-1 | few | TRBV15 | TRBD2 | CATSRGGLDRNEQFF | TGTGCCACCAGCAGAGGGGGACTAGACCGGAATGAGCAGTTCTTC
15 | TRBJ2-1 | few | TRBV2 | . | CASCKGESSYNEQFF | TGTGCCAGCTGCAAAGGGGAGAGCTCCTACAATGAGCAGTTCTTC
16 | TRBJ1-1 | . | TRBV2 | . | CASSEADPGRNTEAFF | TGTGCCAGCAGTGAAGCCGATCCGGGGAGGAACACTGAAGCTTTCTTT
13 | TRBJ2-3 | . | TRBV30 | . | CAWSWQGIDTQYF | TGTGCCTGGAGTTGGCAGGGAATAGATACGCAGTATTTT
13 | TRBJ1-1 | . | TRBV29-1 | . | CSVEVREGTEAFF | TGCAGCGTTGAAGTCAGGGAAGGGACTGAAGCTTTCTTT
16 | TRBJ1-2 | . | TRBV15 | . | CATSRDKQADLYGYTF | TGTGCCACCAGCAGAGATAAACAGGCAGACCTCTATGGCTACACCTTC
13 | TRBJ1-2 | few | TRBV30 | . | CASSTGINYGYTF | TGTGCCTCTTCAACAGGGATTAACTATGGCTACACCTTC
16 | TRBJ2-7 | few | TRBV7-2 | . | CASSPLQGEGTYEQYF | TGTGCCAGCAGCCCACTCCAGGGAGAAGGGACCTACGAGCAGTACTTC
12 | TRBJ1-1 | . | TRBV29-1 | . | CSVAPGRTEAFF | TGCAGCGTGGCCCCGGGGCGGACTGAAGCTTTCTTT
14 | TRBJ1-2 | . | TRBV7-9 | TRBD1 | CASSPDRDLYGYTF | TGTGCCAGCAGCCCGGACAGGGACCTCTATGGCTACACCTTC
12 | TRBJ1-2 | . | TRBV30 | . | CAWSEGSYGYTF | TGTGCCTGGAGTGAAGGGAGCTATGGCTACACCTTC
15 | TRBJ2-5 | . | TRBV7-9 | TRBD1 | CASSLPTGGRETQYF | TGTGCCAGCAGCTTACCCACAGGGGGGAGAGAGACCCAGTACTTC
12 | TRBJ1-2 | . | TRBV19 | . | CASSSGSGGYTF | TGTGCCAGTAGCTCCGGGAGTGGCGGCTACACCTTC
15 | TRBJ1-2 | once | TRBV6-5 | . | CASSYVGGSFIGYTF | TGTGCCAGCAGTTACGTGGGTGGATCGTTTATTGGCTACACCTTC
13 | TRBJ2-1 | . | TRBV2 | . | CASSEDRFNEQFF | TGTGCCAGCAGTGAAGATCGGTTCAATGAGCAGTTCTTC
14 | TRBJ2-7 | once | TRBV2 | . | CASSGQANSYEQYF | TGTGCCAGCAGTGGACAGGCTAATTCCTACGAGCAGTACTTC
14 | TRBJ2-1 | . | TRBV30 | . | CAWGGPGPYNEQFF | TGTGCCTGGGGGGGGCCAGGCCCCTACAATGAGCAGTTCTTC
14 | TRBJ1-2 | . | TRBV28 | TRBD1 | CASTPGDRVYGYTF | TGTGCCAGCACTCCCGGTGACAGGGTCTATGGCTACACCTTC
14 | TRBJ2-7 | few | TRBV30 | . | CAWSVQGGAYEQYF | TGTGCCTGGAGTGTACAGGGGGGGGCCTACGAGCAGTACTTC
13 | TRBJ2-7 | medium-sized | TRBV2 | . | CASTEWGPNEQYF | TGTGCCAGCACCGAGTGGGGGCCCAACGAGCAGTACTTC
14 | TRBJ1-4 | . | TRBV30 | . | CAWNSGQTVEKLFF | TGTGCCTGGAACAGTGGGCAGACAGTAGAAAAACTGTTTTTT
13 | TRBJ2-7 | . | TRBV6-1 | . | CASRQGRVYEQYF | TGTGCCAGCAGACAGGGAAGGGTCTACGAGCAGTACTTC